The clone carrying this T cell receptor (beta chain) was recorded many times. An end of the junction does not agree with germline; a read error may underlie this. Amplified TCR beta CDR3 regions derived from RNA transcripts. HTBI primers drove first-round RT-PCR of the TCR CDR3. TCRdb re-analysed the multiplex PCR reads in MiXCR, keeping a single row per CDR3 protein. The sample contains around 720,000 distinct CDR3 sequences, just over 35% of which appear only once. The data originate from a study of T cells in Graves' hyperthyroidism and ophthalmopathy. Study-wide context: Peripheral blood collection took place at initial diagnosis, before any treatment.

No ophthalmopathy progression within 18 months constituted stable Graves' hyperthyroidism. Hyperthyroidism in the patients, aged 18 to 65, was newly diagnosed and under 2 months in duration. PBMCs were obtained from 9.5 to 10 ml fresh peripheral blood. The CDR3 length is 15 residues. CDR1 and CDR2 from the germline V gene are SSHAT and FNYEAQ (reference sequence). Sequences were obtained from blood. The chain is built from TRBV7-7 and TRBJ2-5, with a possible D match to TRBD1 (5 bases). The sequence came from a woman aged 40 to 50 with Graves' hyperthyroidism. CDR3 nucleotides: TGTGCTAGCAGCTTTGACAGCACAGTACAAGAGACCCAGTACTTC. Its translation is CASSFDSTVQETQYF.